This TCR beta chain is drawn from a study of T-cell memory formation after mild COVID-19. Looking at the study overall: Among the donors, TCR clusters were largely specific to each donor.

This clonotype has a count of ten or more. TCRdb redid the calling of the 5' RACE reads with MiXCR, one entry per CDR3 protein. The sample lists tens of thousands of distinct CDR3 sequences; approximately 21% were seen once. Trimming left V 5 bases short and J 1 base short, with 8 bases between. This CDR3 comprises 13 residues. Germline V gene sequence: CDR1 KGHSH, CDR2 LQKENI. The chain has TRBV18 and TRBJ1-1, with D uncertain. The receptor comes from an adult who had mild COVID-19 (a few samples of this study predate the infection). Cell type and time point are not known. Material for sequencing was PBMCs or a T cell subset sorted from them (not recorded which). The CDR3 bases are TGTGCCAGCTCAGGTCCATGGAACACTGAAGCTTTCTTT. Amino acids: CASSGPWNTEAFF.